The rows below give T cell receptor beta chains drawn from one sample of a study of T cells in localized non-small cell lung cancer. The data were produced by immunoSEQ multiplex PCR, yet TCRdb's version contains in-frame clones alone and is incomplete. The data show 130,000 or so clones, 89% seen once. The starting material was peripheral blood, obtained before any cancer treatment. The receptors derive from a female donor older than 55 with stage I lung adenocarcinoma. Each CDR3 is given with its conserved first and last residue. A D gene is named only where the DNA matches it firmly. Clone size is not always given. Where it is, it says once, few, many or a class for expanded clones.

j_gene: TRBJ1-2; abundance: -; d_gene: TRBD1; v_gene: TRBV5-1; CDR3aa: CASSLAGQGEGYTF; CDR3nt: TGCGCCAGCAGCTTGGCCGGACAGGGAGAAGGCTACACCTTC
j_gene: TRBJ1-3; abundance: -; d_gene: -; v_gene: TRBV30; CDR3aa: CAWSPLSGLGASGNTIYF; CDR3nt: TGTGCCTGGAGCCCCTTAAGTGGTTTAGGGGCCTCTGGAAACACCATATATTTT
j_gene: TRBJ1-5; abundance: -; d_gene: -; v_gene: TRBV10-3; CDR3aa: CAISESITRGDQPQHF; CDR3nt: TGTGCCATCAGTGAGTCGATCACACGGGGGGATCAGCCCCAGCATTTT
j_gene: TRBJ2-7; abundance: -; d_gene: -; v_gene: TRBV11-3; CDR3aa: CASSWDGEVEQYF; CDR3nt: TGTGCCAGCAGCTGGGACGGGGAAGTCGAGCAGTACTTC
j_gene: TRBJ1-2; abundance: -; d_gene: TRBD1; v_gene: TRBV5-4; CDR3aa: CASSLQGAGGYTF; CDR3nt: TGTGCCAGCAGCTTACAGGGGGCCGGAGGCTACACCTTC
j_gene: TRBJ2-3; abundance: -; d_gene: -; v_gene: TRBV6-1; CDR3aa: CASSERGAMDTQYF; CDR3nt: TGTGCCAGCAGTGAAAGAGGGGCCATGGATACGCAGTATTTT
j_gene: TRBJ2-7; abundance: -; d_gene: TRBD1; v_gene: TRBV29-1; CDR3aa: CSVLRGQGYEQYF; CDR3nt: TGCAGCGTACTCCGAGGACAGGGGTACGAGCAGTACTTC
j_gene: TRBJ2-5; abundance: -; d_gene: -; v_gene: TRBV5-5; CDR3aa: CASSLGEKETQYF; CDR3nt: TGTGCCAGCAGCTTGGGGGAGAAAGAGACCCAGTACTTC
j_gene: TRBJ2-3; abundance: once; d_gene: TRBD1; v_gene: TRBV5-1; CDR3aa: CASSGPGQGTDTQYF; CDR3nt: TGCGCCAGCAGCGGGCCGGGACAGGGGACAGATACGCAGTATTTT
j_gene: TRBJ2-7; abundance: -; d_gene: -; v_gene: TRBV6-1; CDR3aa: CASSPRPLDEQYF; CDR3nt: TGTGCCAGCAGCCCCCGGCCGTTGGACGAGCAGTACTTC
j_gene: TRBJ2-3; abundance: -; d_gene: -; v_gene: TRBV6-5; CDR3aa: CASRTFTDTQYF; CDR3nt: TGTGCCAGCAGAACATTCACAGATACGCAGTATTTT
j_gene: TRBJ2-5; abundance: -; d_gene: TRBD2; v_gene: TRBV27; CDR3aa: CASTNGAAGAWETQYF; CDR3nt: TGTGCCAGCACCAATGGAGCGGCGGGAGCTTGGGAGACCCAGTACTTC
j_gene: TRBJ2-2; abundance: -; d_gene: TRBD1; v_gene: TRBV27; CDR3aa: CASFSTGVGELFF; CDR3nt: TGTGCCAGCTTCAGCACAGGGGTCGGGGAGCTGTTTTTT
j_gene: TRBJ1-2; abundance: few; d_gene: -; v_gene: TRBV2; CDR3aa: CASSVGGKDYGYTF; CDR3nt: TGTGCCAGCAGTGTGGGGGGTAAGGACTATGGCTACACCTTC
j_gene: TRBJ2-1; abundance: -; d_gene: -; v_gene: TRBV29-1; CDR3aa: CSGRLAGTYNEQFF; CDR3nt: TGCAGCGGCCGATTGGCAGGGACCTACAATGAGCAGTTCTTC
j_gene: TRBJ1-4; abundance: -; d_gene: -; v_gene: TRBV6-6; CDR3aa: CASTHPGRNEKLFF; CDR3nt: TGTGCCAGCACCCACCCGGGACGGAATGAAAAACTGTTTTTT
j_gene: TRBJ1-2; abundance: -; d_gene: -; v_gene: TRBV2; CDR3aa: CASMAGHSGYTF; CDR3nt: TGTGCCAGCATGGCGGGGCACAGTGGCTACACCTTC
j_gene: TRBJ2-7; abundance: -; d_gene: -; v_gene: TRBV2; CDR3aa: CASSVYGAQYF; CDR3nt: TGTGCCAGCAGCGTGTATGGGGCGCAGTACTTC
j_gene: TRBJ2-5; abundance: few; d_gene: -; v_gene: TRBV11-1; CDR3aa: CASSLQQGYQETQYF; CDR3nt: TGTGCCAGCAGCTTACAGCAGGGGTACCAAGAGACCCAGTACTTC
j_gene: TRBJ1-1; abundance: -; d_gene: -; v_gene: TRBV6-5; CDR3aa: CASSGWGGNTEAFF; CDR3nt: TGTGCCAGCAGTGGGTGGGGGGGGAACACTGAAGCTTTCTTT
j_gene: TRBJ2-2; abundance: few; d_gene: -; v_gene: TRBV18; CDR3aa: CASSPRQNTGELFF; CDR3nt: TGTGCCAGCTCACCACGACAGAACACCGGGGAGCTGTTTTTT
j_gene: TRBJ1-2; abundance: -; d_gene: TRBD1; v_gene: TRBV6-6; CDR3aa: CASSDRGRISGYTF; CDR3nt: TGTGCCAGCAGCGACAGGGGTCGTATAAGTGGCTACACCTTC
j_gene: TRBJ2-7; abundance: -; d_gene: TRBD2; v_gene: TRBV5-6; CDR3aa: CASSPRLAGGYEQYF; CDR3nt: TGTGCCAGCAGCCCTCGACTAGCGGGGGGGTACGAGCAGTACTTC
j_gene: TRBJ1-1; abundance: once; d_gene: -; v_gene: TRBV10-3; CDR3aa: CAISAGTFEAFF; CDR3nt: TGTGCCATCAGTGCCGGGACTTTTGAAGCTTTCTTT
j_gene: TRBJ2-7; abundance: -; d_gene: -; v_gene: TRBV7-2; CDR3aa: CASSRRAGSSSYEQYF; CDR3nt: TGTGCCAGCAGCCGCAGGGCAGGGTCGAGCTCCTACGAGCAGTACTTC
j_gene: TRBJ2-1; abundance: -; d_gene: -; v_gene: TRBV2; CDR3aa: CASSEMGRGHLFF; CDR3nt: TGTGCCAGCAGTGAAATGGGACGAGGACATCTGTTCTTC
j_gene: TRBJ1-3; abundance: -; d_gene: -; v_gene: TRBV7-6; CDR3aa: CASSLGEAAGNTIYF; CDR3nt: TGTGCCAGCAGCTTAGGAGAGGCAGCAGGAAACACCATATATTTT
j_gene: TRBJ2-7; abundance: -; d_gene: -; v_gene: TRBV7-2; CDR3aa: CASSLVFGEYYEQYF; CDR3nt: TGTGCCAGCAGCTTAGTGTTCGGCGAATACTACGAGCAGTACTTC
j_gene: TRBJ1-1; abundance: -; d_gene: TRBD1; v_gene: TRBV10-2; CDR3aa: CASSLPGQGNTEAFF; CDR3nt: TGCGCCAGCAGTCTCCCGGGACAGGGGAACACTGAAGCTTTCTTT
j_gene: TRBJ2-3; abundance: -; d_gene: TRBD2; v_gene: TRBV28; CDR3aa: CASSLGGRGDTQYF; CDR3nt: TGTGCCAGCAGTTTGGGCGGGAGAGGAGATACGCAGTATTTT
j_gene: TRBJ1-3; abundance: -; d_gene: -; v_gene: TRBV7-3; CDR3aa: CASSSGPGNTIYF; CDR3nt: TGTGCCAGCAGCTCGGGGCCTGGAAACACCATATATTTT
j_gene: TRBJ2-6; abundance: -; d_gene: -; v_gene: TRBV14; CDR3aa: CASSQYVGGNSGANVLTF; CDR3nt: TGTGCCAGCAGCCAATACGTTGGCGGCAACTCTGGGGCCAACGTCCTGACTTTC
j_gene: TRBJ2-2; abundance: -; d_gene: -; v_gene: TRBV19; CDR3aa: CASPSLTGELFF; CDR3nt: TGTGCCAGTCCCTCATTGACCGGGGAGCTGTTTTTT
j_gene: TRBJ1-1; abundance: -; d_gene: -; v_gene: TRBV19; CDR3aa: CASSTNYRVAVYTEAFF; CDR3nt: TGTGCCAGTAGTACCAATTACAGGGTCGCGGTGTACACTGAAGCTTTCTTT